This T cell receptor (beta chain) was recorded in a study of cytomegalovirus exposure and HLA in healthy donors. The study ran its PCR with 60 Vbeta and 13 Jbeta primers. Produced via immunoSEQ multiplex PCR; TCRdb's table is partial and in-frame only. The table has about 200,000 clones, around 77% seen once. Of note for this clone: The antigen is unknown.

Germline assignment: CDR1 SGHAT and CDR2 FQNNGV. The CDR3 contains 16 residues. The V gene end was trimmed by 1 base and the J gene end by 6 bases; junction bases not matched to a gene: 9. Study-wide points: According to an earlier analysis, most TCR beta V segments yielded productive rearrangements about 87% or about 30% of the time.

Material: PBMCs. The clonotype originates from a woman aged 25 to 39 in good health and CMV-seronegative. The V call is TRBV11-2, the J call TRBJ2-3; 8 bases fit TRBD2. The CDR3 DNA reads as TGTGCCAGCAGCTTAGGTCGGGGGGGCCGAAAGGATACGCAGTATTTT. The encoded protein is CASSLGRGGRKDTQYF. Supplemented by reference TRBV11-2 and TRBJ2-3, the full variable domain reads EAGVAQSPRYKIIEKRQSVAFWCNPISGHATLYWYQQILGQGPKLLIQFQNNGVVDDSQLPKDRFSAERLKGVDSTLKIQPAKLEDSAVYLCASSLGRGGRKDTQYFGPGTRLTVL.